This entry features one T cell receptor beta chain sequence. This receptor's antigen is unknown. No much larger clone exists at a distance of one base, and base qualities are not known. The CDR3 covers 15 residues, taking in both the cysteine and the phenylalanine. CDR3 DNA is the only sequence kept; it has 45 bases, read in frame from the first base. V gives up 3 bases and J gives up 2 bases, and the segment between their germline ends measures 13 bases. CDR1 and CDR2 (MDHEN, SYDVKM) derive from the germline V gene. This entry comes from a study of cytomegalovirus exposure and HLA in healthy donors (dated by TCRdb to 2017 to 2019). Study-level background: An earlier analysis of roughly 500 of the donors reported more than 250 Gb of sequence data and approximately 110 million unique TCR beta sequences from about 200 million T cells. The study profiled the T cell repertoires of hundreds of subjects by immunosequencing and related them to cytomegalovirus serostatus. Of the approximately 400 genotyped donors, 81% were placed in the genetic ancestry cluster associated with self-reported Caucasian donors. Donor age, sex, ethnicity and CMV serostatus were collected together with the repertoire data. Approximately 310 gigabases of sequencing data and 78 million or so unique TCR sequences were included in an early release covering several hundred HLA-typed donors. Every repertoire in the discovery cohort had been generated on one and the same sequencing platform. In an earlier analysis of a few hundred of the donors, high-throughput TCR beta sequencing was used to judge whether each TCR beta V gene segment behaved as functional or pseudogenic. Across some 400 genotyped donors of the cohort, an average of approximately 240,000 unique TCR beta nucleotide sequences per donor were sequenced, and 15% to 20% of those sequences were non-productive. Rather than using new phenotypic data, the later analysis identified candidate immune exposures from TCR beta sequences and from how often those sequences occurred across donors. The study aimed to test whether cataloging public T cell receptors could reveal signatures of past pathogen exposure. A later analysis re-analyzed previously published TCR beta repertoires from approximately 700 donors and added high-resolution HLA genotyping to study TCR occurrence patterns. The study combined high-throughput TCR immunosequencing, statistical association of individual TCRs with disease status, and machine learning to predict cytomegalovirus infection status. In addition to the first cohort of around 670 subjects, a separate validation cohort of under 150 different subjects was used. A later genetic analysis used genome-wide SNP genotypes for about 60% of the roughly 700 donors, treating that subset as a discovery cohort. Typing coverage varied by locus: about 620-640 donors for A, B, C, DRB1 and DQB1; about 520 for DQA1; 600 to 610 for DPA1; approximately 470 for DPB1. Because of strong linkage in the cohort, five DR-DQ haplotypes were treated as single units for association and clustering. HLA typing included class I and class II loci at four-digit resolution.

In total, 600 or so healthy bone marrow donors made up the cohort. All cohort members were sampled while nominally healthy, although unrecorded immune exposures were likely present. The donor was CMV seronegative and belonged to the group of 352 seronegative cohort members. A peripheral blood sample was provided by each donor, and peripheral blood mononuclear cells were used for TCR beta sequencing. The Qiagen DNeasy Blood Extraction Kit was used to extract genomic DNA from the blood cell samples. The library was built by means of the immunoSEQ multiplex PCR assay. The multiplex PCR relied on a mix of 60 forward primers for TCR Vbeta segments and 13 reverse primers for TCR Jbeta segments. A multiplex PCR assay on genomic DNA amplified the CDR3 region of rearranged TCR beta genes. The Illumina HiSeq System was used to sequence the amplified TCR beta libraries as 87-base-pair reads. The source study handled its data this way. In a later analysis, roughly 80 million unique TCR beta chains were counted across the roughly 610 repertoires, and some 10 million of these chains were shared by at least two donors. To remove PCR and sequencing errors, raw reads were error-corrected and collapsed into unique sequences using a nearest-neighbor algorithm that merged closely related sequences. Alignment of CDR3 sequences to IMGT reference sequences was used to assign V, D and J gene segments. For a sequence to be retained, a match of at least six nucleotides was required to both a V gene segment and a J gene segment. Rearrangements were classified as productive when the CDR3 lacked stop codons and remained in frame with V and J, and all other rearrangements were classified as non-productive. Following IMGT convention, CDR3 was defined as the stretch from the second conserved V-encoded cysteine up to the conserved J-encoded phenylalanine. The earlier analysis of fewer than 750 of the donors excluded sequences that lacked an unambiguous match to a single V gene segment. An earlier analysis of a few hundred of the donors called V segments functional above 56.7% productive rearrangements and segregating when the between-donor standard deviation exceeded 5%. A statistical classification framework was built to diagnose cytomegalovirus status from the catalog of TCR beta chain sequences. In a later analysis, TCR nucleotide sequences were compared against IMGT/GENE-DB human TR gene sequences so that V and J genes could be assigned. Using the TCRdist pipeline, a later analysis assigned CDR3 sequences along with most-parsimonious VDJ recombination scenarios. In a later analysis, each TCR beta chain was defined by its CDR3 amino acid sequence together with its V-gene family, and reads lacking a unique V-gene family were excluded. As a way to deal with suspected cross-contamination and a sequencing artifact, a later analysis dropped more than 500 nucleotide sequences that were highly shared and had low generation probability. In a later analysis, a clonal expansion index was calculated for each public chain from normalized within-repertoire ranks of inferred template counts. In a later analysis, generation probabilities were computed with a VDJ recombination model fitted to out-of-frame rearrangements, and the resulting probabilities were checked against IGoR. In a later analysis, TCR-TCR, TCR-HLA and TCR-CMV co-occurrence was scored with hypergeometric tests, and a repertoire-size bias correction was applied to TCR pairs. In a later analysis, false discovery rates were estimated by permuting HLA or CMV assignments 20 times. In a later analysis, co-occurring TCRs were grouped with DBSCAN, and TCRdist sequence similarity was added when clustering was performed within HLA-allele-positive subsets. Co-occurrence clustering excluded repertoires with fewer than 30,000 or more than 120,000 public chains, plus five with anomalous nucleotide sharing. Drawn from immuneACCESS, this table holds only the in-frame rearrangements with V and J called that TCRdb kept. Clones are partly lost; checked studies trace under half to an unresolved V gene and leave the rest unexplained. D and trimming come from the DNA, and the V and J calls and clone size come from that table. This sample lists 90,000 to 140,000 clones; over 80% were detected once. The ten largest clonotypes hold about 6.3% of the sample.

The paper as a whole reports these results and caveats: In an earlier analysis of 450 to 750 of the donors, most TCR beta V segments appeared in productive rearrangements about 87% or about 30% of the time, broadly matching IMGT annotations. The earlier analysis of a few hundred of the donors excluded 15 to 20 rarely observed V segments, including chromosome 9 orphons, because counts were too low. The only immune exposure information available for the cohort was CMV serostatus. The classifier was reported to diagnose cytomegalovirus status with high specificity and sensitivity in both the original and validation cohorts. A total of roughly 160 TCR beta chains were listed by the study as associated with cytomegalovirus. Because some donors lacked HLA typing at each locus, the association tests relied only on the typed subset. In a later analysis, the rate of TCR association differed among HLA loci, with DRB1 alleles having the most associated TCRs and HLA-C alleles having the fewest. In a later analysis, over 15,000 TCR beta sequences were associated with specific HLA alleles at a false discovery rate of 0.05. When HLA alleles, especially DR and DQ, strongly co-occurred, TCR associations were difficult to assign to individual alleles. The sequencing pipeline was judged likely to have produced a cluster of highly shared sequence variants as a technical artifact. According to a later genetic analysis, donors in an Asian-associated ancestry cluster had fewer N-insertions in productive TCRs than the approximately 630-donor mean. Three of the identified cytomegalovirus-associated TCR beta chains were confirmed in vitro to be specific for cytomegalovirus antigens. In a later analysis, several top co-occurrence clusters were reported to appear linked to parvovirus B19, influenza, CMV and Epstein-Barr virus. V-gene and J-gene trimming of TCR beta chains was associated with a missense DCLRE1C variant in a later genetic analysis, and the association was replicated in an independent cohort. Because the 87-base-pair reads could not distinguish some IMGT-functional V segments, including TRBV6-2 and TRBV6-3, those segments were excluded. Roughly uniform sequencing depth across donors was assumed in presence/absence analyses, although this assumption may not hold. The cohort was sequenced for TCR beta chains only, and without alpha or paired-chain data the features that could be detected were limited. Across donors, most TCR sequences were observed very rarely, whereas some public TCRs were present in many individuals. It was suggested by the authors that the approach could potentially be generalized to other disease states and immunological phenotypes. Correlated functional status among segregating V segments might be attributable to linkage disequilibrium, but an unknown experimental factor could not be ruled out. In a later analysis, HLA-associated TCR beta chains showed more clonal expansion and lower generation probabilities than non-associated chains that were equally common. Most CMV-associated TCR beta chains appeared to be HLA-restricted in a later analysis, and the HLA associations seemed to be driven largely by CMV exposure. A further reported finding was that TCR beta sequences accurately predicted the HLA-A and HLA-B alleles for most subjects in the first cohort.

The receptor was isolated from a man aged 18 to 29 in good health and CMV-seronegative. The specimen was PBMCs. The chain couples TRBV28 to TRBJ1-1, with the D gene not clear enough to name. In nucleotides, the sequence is TGTGCCAGCAGTTTGTTTTCGGGAGGAAACACTGAAGCTTTCTTT. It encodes CASSLFSGGNTEAFF.